These 30 T cell receptor beta chains originate from one sample sequenced in a study of T cell responses to AZD1222 COVID-19 vaccine. Here immunoSEQ multiplex PCR was the method, and the copy in TCRdb shows in-frame clones only, minus some. The data hold 200,000 or so clones, with just over 90% observed a single time. The sequencing here drew on peripheral blood, taken on day 0 of AZD1222 vaccination. Receptors originate from an adult in good health.

This chain uses TRBV4-1 with TRBJ2-6; D remains ambiguous. V was clipped by 1 base and J by 1 base, with 5 bases between them. Germline loops: CDR1 MGHRA, CDR2 YSYEKL. This CDR3 has 15 residues. In DNA form, the CDR3 reads TGCGCCAGCAGCCAAGTGGTTTCTGGGGCCAACGTCCTGACTTTC. Encoded protein: CASSQVVSGANVLTF.

CDR3 nucleotides: TGTGCCAGCAGCCCTGGGACACATGGCTACACCTTC. This gives the protein CASSPGTHGYTF. The V call is TRBV7-2, the J call TRBJ1-2; D may be TRBD1 (6 bases). The CDR3 sequence is 12 residues long. Trimming shortened V by 5 bases and J by 6 bases, and 10 bases separated the two germline ends. Looked up from germline, CDR1 is SGHTA and CDR2 is FQGNSA.

The DNA of the CDR3 is TGTGCCAGTAGTATAGATTCCGGGACTAGCGGGAGGGCCTGGGAGACCCAGTACTTC. Translated, it gives CASSIDSGTSGRAWETQYF. J is TRBJ2-5 and V is TRBV19; 16 positions match TRBD2. This CDR3 spans 19 amino acids. The germline V gene has CDR1 LNHDA and CDR2 SQIVND (reference sequence). V was pared by 0 bases and J by 5 bases, with 9 bases of the junction left unmatched. Full variable domain (rest looked up from reference TRBV19 and TRBJ2-5): DGGITQSPKYLFRKEGQNVTLSCEQNLNHDAMYWYRQDPGQGLRLIYYSQIVNDFQKGDIAEGYSVSREKKESFPLTVTSAQKNPTAFYLCASSIDSGTSGRAWETQYFGPGTRLLVL.

This clone was counted a single time. The chain couples TRBV27 to TRBJ2-5, with 9 bases matching TRBD1. After removal of 5 bases from V and 2 bases from J, the junction contained 3 bases not matched to a gene. The CDR3 is 14 residues long. Per germline, CDR1 MNHEY and CDR2 SMNVEV (reference sequence). CDR3 sequence reads: CASSLDRGQETQYF. DNA for the CDR3: TGTGCCAGCAGTCTTGACAGGGGGCAAGAGACCCAGTACTTC.

The J gene is TRBJ2-1, the V gene TRBV29-1; 7 bases fit TRBD1. This CDR3 comprises 12 residues. Germline CDR1 and CDR2: SQVTM and ANQGSEA. V lost 8 bases and J lost 5; bases outside the gene matches: 6. This CDR3 reads CSPRDRNNEQFF. The CDR3 DNA follows: TGCAGCCCCCGGGACAGAAACAATGAGCAGTTCTTC.

The chain carries TRBV10-3 and TRBJ2-3; 14 bases fit TRBD2. The germline CDR1 and CDR2 sequences are ENHRY and SYGVKD. CDR3 length: 18 amino acids. J gave up 3 bases and V 6 bases, and 11 bases lay outside the gene matches. The CDR3 loop is CAISQAAGLAGATDTQYF. The CDR3 DNA sequence: TGTGCCATCAGCCAAGCCGCGGGACTAGCGGGAGCGACAGATACGCAGTATTTT.

In the case of this clone: One junction end disagrees with the germline gene, perhaps due to a read error. The rearrangement joins TRBV10-3 to TRBJ1-1, with 9 nucleotides matching TRBD1. The CDR3 sequence is 15 residues long. In germline, CDR1 is ENHRY, CDR2 SYGVKD. This CDR3 is CAISGRQGVKTEAFF. The CDR3 bases are TGTGCCATCAGTGGCCGACAGGGGGTGAAAACTGAAGCTTTCTTT.

The V and J genes are TRBV27 and TRBJ1-6; D might be TRBD1 (5 bases). V lost 5 bases, J lost 6 bases, and 17 bases lay in between. CDR3 length: 16 amino acids. Germline loops: CDR1 MNHEY, CDR2 SMNVEV (reference sequence). CDR3 amino acids: CASSPSTASSNSPLHF. Written as DNA, the CDR3 is TGTGCCAGCAGTCCGTCGACAGCGTCTAGTAATTCACCCCTCCACTTT.

V usage is TRBV25-1 and J usage is TRBJ2-2, with 7 positions matching TRBD2. The germline V gene encodes CDR1 MGHDK and CDR2 SYGVNS. V was pared by 1 base and J by 0 bases, with 2 bases of the junction left unmatched. The CDR3 totals 16 residues. CDR3 residues: CASSEWGGTNTGELFF. The CDR3 coding sequence is TGTGCCAGCAGTGAATGGGGGGGAACGAACACCGGGGAGCTGTTTTTT.

The chain combines TRBV2 with TRBJ2-5; 12 nucleotides agree with TRBD2. This CDR3 has 15 amino acids. CDR1 and CDR2 from the germline V gene are SNHLY and FYNNEI. V was pared by 11 bases and J by 3 bases, with 10 bases of the junction left unmatched. CDR3 loop: CAEGGGLAGKETQYF. CDR3 nucleotides: TGTGCCGAGGGTGGAGGACTAGCGGGGAAAGAGACCCAGTACTTC.

Note on this clone: The germline gene is not matched at one end of the junction; a read error may be the cause. The chain carries TRBV5-1 and TRBJ1-2; D unclear. Germline V gives CDR1 SGHRS, CDR2 YFSETQ. This CDR3 contains 13 residues. CDR3 region: CASSLAANYGYTF. The CDR3 DNA reads as TGCGCCAGCAGCTTGGCAGCTAATTATGGCTACACCTTC. Complete variable domain (other parts from reference TRBV5-1 and TRBJ1-2): KAGVTQTPRYLIKTRGQQVTLSCSPISGHRSVSWYQQTPGQGLQFLFEYFSETQRNKGNFPGRFSGRQFSNSRSEMNVSTLELGDSALYLCASSLAANYGYTFGSGTRLTVV.

V usage is TRBV4-1 and J usage is TRBJ2-7, with 7 bases aligning to TRBD2. J gave up 3 bases and V 2 bases, and 4 bases lay outside the gene matches. Germline V gene data show CDR1 as MGHRA and CDR2 as YSYEKL. The CDR3 is 14 amino acids. The CDR3 sequence: CASSQTGTNYEQYF. The CDR3 nucleotides read TGCGCCAGCAGCCAAACCGGGACTAACTACGAGCAGTACTTC.

This chain links TRBV5-5 with TRBJ2-7; 11 bases are shared with TRBD1. The trim removed 7 bases at V and 6 bases at J, leaving 9 bases unmatched. CDR1 is SGHKS and CDR2 is YYEKEE in the germline V gene (reference sequence). The CDR3 length is 14 residues. Here the CDR3 DNA reads TGTGCCAGCGGGGCCGGGACAGGGGGTGGCGAGCAGTACTTC. This gives the protein CASGAGTGGGEQYF.

This clone appeared once. Compared with germline, one end of the junction differs, possibly owing to a read error. The chain has TRBV5-1 and TRBJ2-5; 7 positions agree with TRBD2. The CDR3 has 14 residues. Germline CDR1 SGHRS, CDR2 YFSETQ. The CDR3 DNA follows: TGCGCCGGCAGAAATGGGGCGGGAGTAGAGACCCAGTACTTC. Protein: CAGRNGAGVETQYF.

This chain joins TRBV2 and TRBJ2-7; D unclear. Germline CDR1 reads SNHLY; CDR2 reads FYNNEI. V lost 1 base and J 2 bases, leaving 12 bases between the germline ends. CDR3 length: 15 amino acids. The CDR3 DNA sequence: TGTGCCAGCAGTGAAGAAGCACAGACAACCTACGAGCAGTACTTC. This gives the protein CASSEEAQTTYEQYF.

The chain combines TRBV6-1 with TRBJ2-1; 8 bases are a match to TRBD2. The ends lost 3 bases at V and 9 bases at J; junction bases unmatched: 10. Germline V lookup: CDR1 MNHNS, CDR2 SASEGT. This CDR3 is 15 amino acids long. As DNA, the CDR3 is TGTGCCAGCAGTGAGTTCCGGGGACTAGGGGGTGAGCAGTTCTTC. Amino acid sequence: CASSEFRGLGGEQFF.

The CDR3 is CSVARGLDQPQHF. The CDR3 DNA reads as TGCAGCGTTGCCAGGGGGCTTGATCAGCCCCAGCATTTT. V gene TRBV29-1 combines with J gene TRBJ1-5; 8 positions match TRBD1. With 4 bases clipped from V and 5 bases from J, the junction kept 4 bases outside the gene matches. This CDR3 region has 13 residues. CDR1 is SQVTM, CDR2 ANQGSEA, per germline.

The chain joins TRBV7-9 to TRBJ2-1; 7 bases align to TRBD2. Trimming at V came to 5 bases and at J to 4 bases, leaving 2 bases not matched to a gene. This CDR3 is 13 amino acids long. Germline V CDR1 and CDR2: SEHNR, FQNEAQ (reference sequence). CDR3 in DNA: TGTGCCAGCAGCGCTAGCGGATACAATGAGCAGTTCTTC. Amino acid sequence: CASSASGYNEQFF. Full variable domain (remainder filled in from reference TRBV7-9 and TRBJ2-1): DTGVSQNPRHKITKRGQNVTFRCDPISEHNRLYWYRQTLGQGPEFLTYFQNEAQLEKSRLLSDRFSAERPKGSFSTLEIQRTEQGDSAMYLCASSASGYNEQFFGPGTRLTVL.

This chain connects TRBV28 to TRBJ2-7, with D possibly being TRBD1 (6 bases). Germline assignment: CDR1 MDHEN and CDR2 SYDVKM. This CDR3 comprises 16 residues. V lost 5 bases to trimming and J lost 2 bases, with 19 bases between them. The CDR3 here is CASSRGTTSRPYEQYF. The CDR3 bases are TGTGCCAGCAGTAGGGGGACGACGAGCCGACCCTACGAGCAGTACTTC.

The chain has TRBV5-1 and TRBJ2-7; D is tentatively TRBD1 or TRBD2 (5 bases each). V lost 4 bases to trimming and J lost 3 bases, with 14 bases between them. CDR1 and CDR2 (germline): SGHRS, YFSETQ. The CDR3 is 14 residues long. As DNA, the CDR3 is TGCGCCAGCAGCCGGACCGGGACCAACTACGAGCAGTACTTC. This translates into CASSRTGTNYEQYF.

The V gene is TRBV12-3 or TRBV12-4, the J gene TRBJ2-1; D call uncertain. The V end was cut by 3 bases, the J end by 10 bases, with 4 bases between. The CDR3 sequence is 10 residues long. The CDR3 DNA sequence: TGTGCCAGCAGTTTTGTCGAGCAGTTCTTC. Protein product: CASSFVEQFF.

The chain has TRBV3-1 (or the pseudogene TRBV3-2) and TRBJ1-1; 9 bases are a match to TRBD1. Per the germline V gene, CDR1 is LGHDT and CDR2 is YNNKEL (reference sequence). This CDR3 region has 15 residues. V dropped 1 base and J dropped 6; count of bases not matched to a gene: 6. The CDR3 loop is CASSQATQGAPEAFF. Written as DNA, the CDR3 is TGTGCCAGCAGCCAAGCGACACAGGGGGCCCCTGAAGCTTTCTTT.

J is TRBJ2-3 and V is TRBV29-1; no clear D. Germline V gene sequence: CDR1 SQVTM, CDR2 ANQGSEA. This CDR3 comprises 14 residues. V was pared by 2 bases and J by 1 base, with 10 bases between. The CDR3 coding sequence is TGCAGCGTTGAACTTTGGGCGGGCACAGATACGCAGTATTTT. Its protein is CSVELWAGTDTQYF.

The chain links TRBV19 to TRBJ1-1; tentative D call: TRBD1 (5 bases). Germline CDR1 is LNHDA and CDR2 is SQIVND (reference sequence). The length of the CDR3 is 16 residues. The ends were cut back, 2 bases at V and 0 bases at J, with 13 bases in the middle. In nucleotides, the CDR3 is TGTGCCAGTAGTATATCCACAGGCATCATGAACACTGAAGCTTTCTTT. It yields the protein CASSISTGIMNTEAFF. The whole variable domain, filled in from reference TRBV19 and TRBJ1-1, reads DGGITQSPKYLFRKEGQNVTLSCEQNLNHDAMYWYRQDPGQGLRLIYYSQIVNDFQKGDIAEGYSVSREKKESFPLTVTSAQKNPTAFYLCASSISTGIMNTEAFFGQGTRLTVV.

The chain couples TRBV11-2 to TRBJ2-5, with 13 bases aligning to TRBD2. V gave up 5 bases and J gave up 5 bases; unmatched junction bases: 8. The V gene's germline CDR1 is SGHAT and CDR2 FQNNGV. The CDR3 contains 16 residues. The CDR3 loop is CASSHLGLAGDETQYF. The CDR3 DNA is TGTGCCAGCAGCCACCTCGGACTAGCGGGAGACGAGACCCAGTACTTC.

V gene TRBV11-3 combines with J gene TRBJ2-1, with 8 bases that match TRBD2. After removal of 3 bases from V and 3 bases from J, the junction contained 10 bases not matched to a gene. Germline loops: CDR1 SGHNT, CDR2 YENEEA. The CDR3 is 17 amino acids. CDR3 DNA: TGTGCCAGCAGCTTTTTTGCTGAGCGGGAGTTCTACAATGAGCAGTTCTTC. As protein: CASSFFAEREFYNEQFF.

The chain has TRBV27 and TRBJ2-7; D tentatively fits TRBD1 or TRBD2 (5 bases each). Deletions cut 2 bases from V and 3 bases from J, with 14 bases between. The CDR3 is 15 residues long. CDR1 is MNHEY, CDR2 SMNVEV, per germline (reference sequence). CDR3 loop: CASSLKPGPSYEQYF. CDR3 bases: TGTGCCAGCAGTTTAAAGCCGGGGCCTAGCTACGAGCAGTACTTC.

The chain joins TRBV28 to TRBJ2-1, with TRBD2 matching 7 bases. Trimming took 4 bases from V and 6 from J; bases not matched to a gene: 12. CDR3 size: 16 residues. Per germline, CDR1 MDHEN and CDR2 SYDVKM. CDR3 in DNA: TGTGCCAGCAGTTCCCCCGGGCTAGCGGAGGGCAATGAGCAGTTCTTC. Residues: CASSSPGLAEGNEQFF.

The chain couples TRBV3-1 (or the pseudogene TRBV3-2) to TRBJ2-7; D ambiguous. Germline V gene sequence: CDR1 LGHDT, CDR2 YNNKEL (reference sequence). The CDR3 spans 14 residues. Trimming removed 0 bases from V and 2 bases from J, with 8 bases in between. The CDR3 sequence: CASSQDLIAYEQYF. DNA of the CDR3: TGTGCCAGCAGCCAAGATCTGATAGCCTACGAGCAGTACTTC.

This clone was seen once. The gene calls are TRBV7-8 and TRBJ2-2, with TRBD2 matching 10 bases. Germline V lookup: CDR1 SGHVS, CDR2 FQNEAQ. This CDR3 is built from 17 residues. The V segment lost 1 base and the J segment 4 bases; nucleotides outside the gene matches: 6. In nucleotides, the CDR3 is TGTGCCAGCAGCTTAGGCCGGCTAGCGGGGGTCACCGGGGAGCTGTTTTTT. The encoded protein is CASSLGRLAGVTGELFF.